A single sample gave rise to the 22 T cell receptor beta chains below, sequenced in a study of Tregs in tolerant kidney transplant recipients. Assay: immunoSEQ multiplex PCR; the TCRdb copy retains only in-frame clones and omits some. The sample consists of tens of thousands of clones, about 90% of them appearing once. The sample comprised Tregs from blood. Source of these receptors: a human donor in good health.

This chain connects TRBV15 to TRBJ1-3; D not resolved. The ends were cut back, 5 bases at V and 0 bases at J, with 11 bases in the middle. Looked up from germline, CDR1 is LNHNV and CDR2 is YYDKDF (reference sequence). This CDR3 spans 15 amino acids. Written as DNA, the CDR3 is TGTGCCACCAGCGGAGGGAGTTTCTCTGGAAACACCATATATTTT. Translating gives CATSGGSFSGNTIYF.

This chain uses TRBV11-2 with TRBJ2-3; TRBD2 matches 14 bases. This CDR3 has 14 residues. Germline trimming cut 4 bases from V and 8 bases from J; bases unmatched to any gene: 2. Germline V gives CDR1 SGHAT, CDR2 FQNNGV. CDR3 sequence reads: CASSSTSGGGTQYF. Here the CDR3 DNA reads TGTGCCAGCAGCTCGACTAGCGGGGGGGGTACGCAGTATTTT.

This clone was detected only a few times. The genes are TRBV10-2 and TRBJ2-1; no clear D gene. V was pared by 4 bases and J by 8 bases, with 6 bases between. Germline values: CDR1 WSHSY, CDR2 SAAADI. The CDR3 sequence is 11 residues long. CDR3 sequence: CASSGRDEQFF. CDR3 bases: TGCGCCAGCAGTGGTCGGGATGAGCAGTTCTTC.

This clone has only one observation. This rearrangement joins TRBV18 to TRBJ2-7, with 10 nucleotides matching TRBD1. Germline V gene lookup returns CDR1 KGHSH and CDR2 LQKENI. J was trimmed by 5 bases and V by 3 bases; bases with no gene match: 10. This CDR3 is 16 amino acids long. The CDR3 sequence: CASSPLRDRGLDEQYF. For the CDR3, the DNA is TGTGCCAGCTCACCCCTACGGGACAGGGGTTTGGACGAGCAGTACTTC.

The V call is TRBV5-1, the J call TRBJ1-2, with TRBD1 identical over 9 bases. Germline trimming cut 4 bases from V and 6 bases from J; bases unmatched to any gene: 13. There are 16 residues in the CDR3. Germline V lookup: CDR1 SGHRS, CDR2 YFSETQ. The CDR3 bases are TGCGCCAGCAGCCCAAGACCACCGGGACAGGGCCATGGCTACACCTTC. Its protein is CASSPRPPGQGHGYTF.

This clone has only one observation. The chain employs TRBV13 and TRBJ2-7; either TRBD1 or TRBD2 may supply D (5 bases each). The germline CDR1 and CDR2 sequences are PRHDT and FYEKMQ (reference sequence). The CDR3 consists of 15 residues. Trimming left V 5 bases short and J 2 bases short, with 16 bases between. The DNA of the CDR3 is TGTGCCAGCAGCCGGGGACGGAGAGTTCCCTACGAGCAGTACTTC. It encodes CASSRGRRVPYEQYF.

CDR3 nucleotide sequence: TGTGCCAGCAGAGATTACGGGACAGTAACCTACGAGCAGTACTTC. It yields the protein CASRDYGTVTYEQYF. V is TRBV6-1 and J is TRBJ2-7, with 7 bases identical to TRBD1. The J segment lost 2 bases and the V segment lost 6 bases, leaving 10 bases of the junction unmatched. Germline V lookup: CDR1 MNHNS, CDR2 SASEGT. The CDR3 is 15 amino acids.

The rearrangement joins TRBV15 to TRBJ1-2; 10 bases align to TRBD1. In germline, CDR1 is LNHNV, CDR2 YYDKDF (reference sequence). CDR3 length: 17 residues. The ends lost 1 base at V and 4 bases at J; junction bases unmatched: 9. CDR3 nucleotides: TGTGCCACCAGCAGAGTCCTTCGGACAGGGGGTACCTATGGCTACACCTTC. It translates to CATSRVLRTGGTYGYTF.

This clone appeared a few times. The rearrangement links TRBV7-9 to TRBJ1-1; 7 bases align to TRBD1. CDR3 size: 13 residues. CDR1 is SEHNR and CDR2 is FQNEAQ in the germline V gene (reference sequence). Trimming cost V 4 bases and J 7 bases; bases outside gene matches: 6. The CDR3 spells CASSWGYRGEAFF. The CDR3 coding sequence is TGTGCCAGCAGCTGGGGCTACAGGGGTGAAGCTTTCTTT.

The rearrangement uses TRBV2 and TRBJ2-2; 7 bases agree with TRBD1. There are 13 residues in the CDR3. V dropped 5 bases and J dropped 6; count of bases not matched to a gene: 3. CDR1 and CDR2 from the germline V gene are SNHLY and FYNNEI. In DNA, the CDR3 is TGTGCCAGCAGTTTACAGGGGCCCGGGGAGCTGTTTTTT. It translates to CASSLQGPGELFF. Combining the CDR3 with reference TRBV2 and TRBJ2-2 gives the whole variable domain EPEVTQTPSHQVTQMGQEVILRCVPISNHLYFYWYRQILGQKVEFLVSFYNNEISEKSEIFDDQFSVERPDGSNFTLKIRSTKLEDSAMYFCASSLQGPGELFFGEGSRLTVL.

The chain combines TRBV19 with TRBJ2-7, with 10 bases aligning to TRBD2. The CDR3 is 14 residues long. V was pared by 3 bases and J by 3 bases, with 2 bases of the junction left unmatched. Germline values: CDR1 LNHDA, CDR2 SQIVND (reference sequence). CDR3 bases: TGTGCCAGTAGTATCGCTAGCGGGAGCTACGAGCAGTACTTC. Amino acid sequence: CASSIASGSYEQYF.

This CDR3 reads CASSSWGQGAGEKLFF. The CDR3 nucleotides read TGTGCCAGCAGTTCCTGGGGACAGGGGGCGGGGGAAAAACTGTTTTTT. The chain couples TRBV28 to TRBJ1-4, with 12 bases lining up with TRBD1. With 4 bases clipped from V and 8 bases from J, the junction kept 8 bases outside the gene matches. Germline assignment: CDR1 MDHEN and CDR2 SYDVKM. The CDR3 runs to 16 residues.

CDR3 region: CASSSGLAGSLGTDTQYF. DNA for the CDR3: TGTGCCAGCAGCTCGGGACTAGCGGGATCCCTCGGCACAGATACGCAGTATTTT. The J gene is TRBJ2-3, the V gene TRBV7-8; TRBD2 matches 13 bases. The CDR3 loop spans 18 amino acids. V was pared by 4 bases and J by 1 base, with 8 bases of the junction left unmatched. CDR1 is SGHVS and CDR2 is FQNEAQ in the germline V gene. The variable domain in full, completed from reference TRBV7-8 and TRBJ2-3, reads GAGVSQSPRYKVAKRGQDVALRCDPISGHVSLFWYQQALGQGPEFLTYFQNEAQLDKSGLPSDRFFAERPEGSVSTLKIQRTQQEDSAVYLCASSSGLAGSLGTDTQYFGPGTRLTVL.

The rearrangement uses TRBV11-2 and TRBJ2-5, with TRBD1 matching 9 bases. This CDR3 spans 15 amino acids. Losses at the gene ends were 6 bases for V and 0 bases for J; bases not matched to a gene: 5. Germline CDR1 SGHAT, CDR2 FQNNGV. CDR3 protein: CASRPGQGHQETQYF. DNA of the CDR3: TGTGCCAGCAGACCGGGACAGGGCCACCAAGAGACCCAGTACTTC.

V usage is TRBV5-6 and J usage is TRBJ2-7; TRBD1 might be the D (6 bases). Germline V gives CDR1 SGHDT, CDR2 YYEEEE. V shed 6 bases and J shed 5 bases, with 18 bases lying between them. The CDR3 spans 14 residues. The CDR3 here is CASILSRGGDEQYF. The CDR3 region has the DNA TGTGCCAGCATCCTAAGCAGGGGTGGGGACGAGCAGTACTTC.

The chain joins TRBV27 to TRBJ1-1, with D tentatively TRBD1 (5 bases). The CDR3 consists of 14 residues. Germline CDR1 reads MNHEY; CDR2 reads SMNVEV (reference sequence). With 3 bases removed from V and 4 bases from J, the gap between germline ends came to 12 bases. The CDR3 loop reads CASSFRGGGTEAFF. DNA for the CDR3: TGTGCCAGCAGTTTTCGGGGCGGCGGCACTGAAGCTTTCTTT.

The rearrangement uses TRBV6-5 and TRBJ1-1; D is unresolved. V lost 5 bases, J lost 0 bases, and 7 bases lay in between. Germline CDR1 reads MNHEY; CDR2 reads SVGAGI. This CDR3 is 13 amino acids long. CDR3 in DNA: TGTGCCAGCAGTCCACAGTTGAACACTGAAGCTTTCTTT. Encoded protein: CASSPQLNTEAFF.

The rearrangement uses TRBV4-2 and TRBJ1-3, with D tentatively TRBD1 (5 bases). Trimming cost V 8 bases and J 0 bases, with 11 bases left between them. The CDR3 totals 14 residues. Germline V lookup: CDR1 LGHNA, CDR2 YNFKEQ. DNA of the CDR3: TGTGCCAGCGGAGGGGCCGGCTCTGGAAACACCATATATTTT. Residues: CASGGAGSGNTIYF.

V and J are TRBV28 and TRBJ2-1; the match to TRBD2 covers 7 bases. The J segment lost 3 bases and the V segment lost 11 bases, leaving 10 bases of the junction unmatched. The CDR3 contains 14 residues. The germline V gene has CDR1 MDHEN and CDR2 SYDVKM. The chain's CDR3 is CALRRSGYYNEQFF. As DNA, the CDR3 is TGTGCCCTAAGGCGTAGCGGGTACTACAATGAGCAGTTCTTC.

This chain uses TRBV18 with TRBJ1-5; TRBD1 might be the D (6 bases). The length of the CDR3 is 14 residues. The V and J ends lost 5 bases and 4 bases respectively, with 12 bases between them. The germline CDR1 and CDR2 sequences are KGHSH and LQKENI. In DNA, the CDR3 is TGTGCCAGCTCAAACAGGGAAGGTAATCAGCCCCAGCATTTT. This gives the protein CASSNREGNQPQHF. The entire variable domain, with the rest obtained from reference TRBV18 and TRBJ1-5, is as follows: NAGVMQNPRHLVRRRGQEARLRCSPMKGHSHVYWYRQLPEEGLKFMVYLQKENIIDESGMPKERFSAEFPKEGPSILRIQQVVRGDSAAYFCASSNREGNQPQHFGDGTRLSIL.

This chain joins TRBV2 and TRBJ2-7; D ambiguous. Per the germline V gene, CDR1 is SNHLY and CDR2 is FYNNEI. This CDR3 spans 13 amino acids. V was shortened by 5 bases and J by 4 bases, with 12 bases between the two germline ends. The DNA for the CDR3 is TGTGCCAGCAGTCTACAGAAATCATACGAGCAGTACTTC. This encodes CASSLQKSYEQYF. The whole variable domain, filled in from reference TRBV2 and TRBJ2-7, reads EPEVTQTPSHQVTQMGQEVILRCVPISNHLYFYWYRQILGQKVEFLVSFYNNEISEKSEIFDDQFSVERPDGSNFTLKIRSTKLEDSAMYFCASSLQKSYEQYFGPGTRLTVT.

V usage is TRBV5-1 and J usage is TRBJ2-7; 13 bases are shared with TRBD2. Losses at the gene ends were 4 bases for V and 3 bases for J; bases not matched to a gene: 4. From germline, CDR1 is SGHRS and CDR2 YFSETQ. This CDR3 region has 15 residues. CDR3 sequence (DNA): TGCGCCAGCAGCGCCGGACTAGCGGGAGTCTACGAGCAGTACTTC. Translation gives CASSAGLAGVYEQYF.